Each of the 20 T cell receptor beta chains below was sequenced from the same sample in a study of cytomegalovirus exposure and HLA in healthy donors. Method: immunoSEQ multiplex PCR; TCRdb's copy keeps in-frame clones and lacks some. The sample lists over 90,000 clones, about 95% occurring once. Input material: PBMCs. The receptors were gathered from a woman between 18 and 30 years old in good health and CMV-seronegative.

V and J are TRBV7-8 and TRBJ2-7; 11 positions agree with TRBD2. Trimming removed 5 bases from V and 2 bases from J; junction bases left unmatched: 5. Germline V CDR1 and CDR2: SGHVS, FQNEAQ. The CDR3 consists of 15 residues. The CDR3 here is CASSKTSGDPYEQYF. CDR3 bases: TGTGCCAGCAGCAAGACTAGCGGGGATCCCTACGAGCAGTACTTC.

This rearrangement joins TRBV7-2 to TRBJ1-4; D ambiguous. Germline V gene lookup returns CDR1 SGHTA and CDR2 FQGNSA. This CDR3 contains 14 residues. V lost 5 bases, J lost 6 bases, and 13 bases lay in between. In nucleotides, the CDR3 is TGTGCCAGCAGCCTATCCAGGTCGTATGAAAAACTGTTTTTT. Its translation: CASSLSRSYEKLFF. The complete variable domain, with remaining parts taken from reference TRBV7-2 and TRBJ1-4, reads GAGVSQSPSNKVTEKGKDVELRCDPISGHTALYWYRQSLGQGLEFLIYFQGNSAPDKSGLPSDRFSAERTGGSVSTLTIQRTQQEDSAVYLCASSLSRSYEKLFFGSGTQLSVL.

This rearrangement joins TRBV9 to TRBJ2-7; 7 bases are shared with TRBD1. Germline V gene sequence: CDR1 SGDLS, CDR2 YYNGEE. The CDR3 runs to 14 residues. V shed 4 bases, J shed 3 bases, and the junction held 7 bases outside the gene matches. In DNA form, the CDR3 reads TGTGCCAGCAGCCCAAGGACAGGTTTCTACGAGCAGTACTTC. This translates into CASSPRTGFYEQYF.

This clone was recorded only once. The chain is built from TRBV7-9 and TRBJ2-5, with 16 bases matching TRBD2. This CDR3 is built from 16 residues. CDR1 and CDR2 (germline): SEHNR, FQNEAQ (reference sequence). Trimming cost V 5 bases and J 5 bases; bases outside gene matches: 5. The CDR3 sequence is CASSKGLAGGKETQYF. For the CDR3, the DNA is TGTGCCAGCAGCAAGGGACTAGCGGGGGGGAAGGAGACCCAGTACTTC.

This clone was seen a handful of times. The rearrangement uses TRBV4-1 and TRBJ1-3, with a weak D call TRBD1 (6 bases). This CDR3 has 16 residues. The germline CDR1 and CDR2 sequences are MGHRA and YSYEKL. The V and J ends lost 0 bases and 0 bases respectively, with 9 bases between them. The chain's CDR3 is CASSQDRGHSGNTIYF. The CDR3 DNA reads TGCGCCAGCAGCCAAGACAGGGGCCACTCTGGAAACACCATATATTTT.

V is TRBV7-9 and J is TRBJ1-2; D not certain. Germline loops: CDR1 SEHNR, CDR2 FQNEAQ (reference sequence). CDR3 length equals 14 residues. Trimming removed 2 bases from V and 6 bases from J, with 13 bases in between. This CDR3 is CASSLYNNPNGYTF. The DNA for the CDR3 is TGTGCCAGCAGCTTATACAACAATCCGAATGGCTACACCTTC.

V usage is TRBV30 and J usage is TRBJ1-1, with a tentative D call TRBD1 (6 bases). With 1 base removed from V and 12 bases from J, the gap between germline ends came to 21 bases. Germline CDR1 is GTSNPN and CDR2 is SVGIG (reference sequence). This CDR3 has 14 amino acids. Here the CDR3 reads CAWSGGGGQYRTFF. In DNA form, the CDR3 reads TGTGCCTGGAGTGGGGGGGGTGGACAGTACAGAACTTTCTTT.

This chain connects TRBV7-9 to TRBJ2-3; 8 bases map to TRBD2. From germline, CDR1 is SEHNR and CDR2 FQNEAQ (reference sequence). V lost 10 bases to trimming and J lost 5 bases; unmatched junction nucleotides: 14. This CDR3 spans 15 amino acids. CDR3 protein: CATRPGGKQRDTQYF. CDR3 nucleotide sequence: TGTGCCACCCGCCCGGGGGGGAAGCAGAGAGATACGCAGTATTTT. Combining the CDR3 with reference TRBV7-9 and TRBJ2-3 gives the whole variable domain DTGVSQNPRHKITKRGQNVTFRCDPISEHNRLYWYRQTLGQGPEFLTYFQNEAQLEKSRLLSDRFSAERPKGSFSTLEIQRTEQGDSAMYLCATRPGGKQRDTQYFGPGTRLTVL.

This clone came up once. In the same sample, other DNA sequences code for this CDR3. CDR3 region: CASSAGTEAFF. The CDR3 DNA reads as TGCGCCAGCAGCGCCGGGACAGAAGCTTTCTTT. This chain connects TRBV5-1 to TRBJ1-1, with D maybe TRBD1 (6 bases). Germline V gives CDR1 SGHRS, CDR2 YFSETQ. Between the trimmed V and J ends, which lost 4 bases and 8 bases, there was a span of 9 bases. The CDR3 contains 11 residues.

This clone was counted once. The genes are TRBV7-9 and TRBJ2-3, with D unresolved. Trimming took 6 bases from V and 2 from J, leaving 15 bases between them. The V gene's germline CDR1 is SEHNR and CDR2 FQNEAQ (reference sequence). CDR3 length equals 15 residues. The CDR3 loop reads CASSDRGEDTDTQYF. CDR3 sequence (DNA): TGTGCCAGCAGTGACCGAGGCGAGGACACAGATACGCAGTATTTT. Full variable domain (rest looked up from reference TRBV7-9 and TRBJ2-3): DTGVSQNPRHKITKRGQNVTFRCDPISEHNRLYWYRQTLGQGPEFLTYFQNEAQLEKSRLLSDRFSAERPKGSFSTLEIQRTEQGDSAMYLCASSDRGEDTDTQYFGPGTRLTVL.

The chain uses TRBV25-1 and TRBJ1-1; 8 bases fit TRBD1. The CDR3 loop spans 15 amino acids. Germline V gene lookup returns CDR1 MGHDK and CDR2 SYGVNS. J was trimmed by 1 base and V by 6 bases; bases with no gene match: 7. The CDR3 DNA sequence: TGTGCCAGCAGCGGTATGACAGGGGCGAACACTGAAGCTTTCTTT. Encoded protein: CASSGMTGANTEAFF.

This chain uses TRBV15 with TRBJ1-1, with D unclear. Per the germline V gene, CDR1 is LNHNV and CDR2 is YYDKDF (reference sequence). The CDR3 has 13 amino acids. V lost 4 bases and J lost 0, with 6 bases in between. The CDR3: CATSMNMNTEAFF. DNA of the CDR3: TGTGCCACCAGCATGAACATGAACACTGAAGCTTTCTTT.

This clone was picked up one time. This chain links TRBV5-1 with TRBJ2-3; 9 bases are shared with TRBD2. CDR1 SGHRS and CDR2 YFSETQ come from the germline V gene. J gave up 6 bases and V 5 bases, and 10 bases lay outside the gene matches. The CDR3 extends over 15 amino acids. The CDR3 reads CASREIAGAIDTQYF. The CDR3 DNA sequence: TGCGCCAGCAGGGAAATAGCGGGGGCCATCGATACGCAGTATTTT.

The chain is built from TRBV10-3 and TRBJ2-1; TRBD2 is a possible D gene (5 bases). The germline V and J ends were trimmed by 2 bases and 10 bases, with 12 bases remaining between them. The germline gives CDR1 ENHRY, CDR2 SYGVKD. The CDR3 contains 13 residues. CDR3 residues: CAISEPNGEEQFF. The CDR3 nucleotides read TGTGCCATCAGTGAGCCGAACGGGGAGGAGCAGTTCTTC.

This rearrangement joins TRBV7-2 to TRBJ1-5; TRBD1 might be the D (5 bases). This CDR3 comprises 15 residues. Germline V gene sequence: CDR1 SGHTA, CDR2 FQGNSA. Trimming stripped 2 bases from V and 3 bases from J, with 11 bases between. The CDR3 spells CASSLRGSDNQPQHF. As DNA, the CDR3 is TGTGCCAGCAGCTTAAGGGGCAGCGACAATCAGCCCCAGCATTTT.

This chain connects TRBV29-1 to TRBJ2-3, with TRBD2 matching 9 bases. The CDR3 has 14 amino acids. The J segment lost 4 bases and the V segment lost 7 bases, leaving 9 bases of the junction unmatched. Germline V lookup: CDR1 SQVTM, CDR2 ANQGSEA. CDR3 amino acids: CSGSSGGSSDTQYF. Here the CDR3 DNA reads TGCAGCGGGTCAAGCGGGGGGAGCTCAGATACGCAGTATTTT.

J is TRBJ2-7 and V is TRBV6-1; D gene ambiguous. Trimming shortened V by 1 base and J by 3 bases, and 7 bases separated the two germline ends. CDR1 is MNHNS and CDR2 is SASEGT in the germline V gene. CDR3 length: 13 residues. CDR3: CASSEGHSYEQYF. The CDR3 DNA follows: TGTGCCAGCAGTGAAGGACACAGCTACGAGCAGTACTTC.

This sequence joins TRBV28 and TRBJ1-1; 9 bases align to TRBD1. Germline trimming cut 3 bases from V and 3 bases from J; bases unmatched to any gene: 2. This CDR3 is built from 14 residues. Germline V gene data show CDR1 as MDHEN and CDR2 as SYDVKM. The chain's CDR3 is CASSLGDRDTEAFF. Written as DNA, the CDR3 is TGTGCCAGCAGTTTGGGGGACAGGGACACTGAAGCTTTCTTT.

This clone occurred a few times. The CDR3 protein is CASSLEGTGQPQHF. For the CDR3, the DNA is TGTGCCAGCAGCTTGGAGGGGACAGGCCAGCCCCAGCATTTT. The V call is TRBV7-6, the J call TRBJ1-5; 8 bases agree with TRBD1. This CDR3 has 14 residues. V lost 3 bases and J lost 7; bases outside the gene matches: 5. CDR1 and CDR2 from the germline V gene are SGHVS and FNYEAQ.

The chain combines TRBV6-5 with TRBJ2-5; D perhaps matches TRBD2 (6 bases). This CDR3 spans 13 amino acids. Trimming shortened V by 8 bases and J by 6 bases, and 16 bases separated the two germline ends. The V gene's germline CDR1 is MNHEY and CDR2 SVGAGI. CDR3 amino acids: CASRLGRGQTQYF. CDR3 DNA: TGTGCCAGCCGACTCGGGCGGGGCCAGACCCAGTACTTC.